The 17 T cell receptor beta chains below come from one sample, sequenced in a study of T cells in narcolepsy. Some clones are missing from TCRdb's copy, which holds only in-frame ones; the method was immunoSEQ multiplex PCR. Altogether around 30,000 clones are present, approximately 79% being singletons, with the ten largest covering under 5%. Sequenced: memory (CD45RA-) CD4+ T cells from blood. The receptors here all came from a human donor in good health.

The V gene is TRBV18, the J gene TRBJ2-7; D is possibly TRBD2 (6 bases). The germline V gene has CDR1 KGHSH and CDR2 LQKENI. The CDR3 loop spans 16 amino acids. Trimming removed 0 bases at V and 4 bases at J, with 16 bases between. CDR3 nucleotides: TGTGCCAGCTCACCACCTAATAGCGGCCGAACGTACGAGCAGTACTTC. Residues: CASSPPNSGRTYEQYF. Full variable domain (rest looked up from reference TRBV18 and TRBJ2-7): NAGVMQNPRHLVRRRGQEARLRCSPMKGHSHVYWYRQLPEEGLKFMVYLQKENIIDESGMPKERFSAEFPKEGPSILRIQQVVRGDSAAYFCASSPPNSGRTYEQYFGPGTRLTVT.

The CDR3 is CASSLEAKGTYEQYF. The CDR3 DNA is TGTGCCAGCAGCTTAGAAGCGAAGGGAACCTACGAGCAGTACTTC. The chain employs TRBV13 and TRBJ2-5; the D is unclear. The J call may not be correct, given that the DNA end is closer to TRBJ2-7. The CDR3 length is 15 residues. Germline V gene sequence: CDR1 PRHDT, CDR2 FYEKMQ (reference sequence).

J is TRBJ2-6 and V is TRBV27; D is uncertain. This CDR3 spans 14 amino acids. The V and J ends lost 5 bases and 2 bases respectively, with 7 bases between them. CDR1 and CDR2 from the germline V gene are MNHEY and SMNVEV (reference sequence). CDR3 sequence: CASSLSPGANVLTF. The CDR3 DNA follows: TGTGCCAGCAGTCTCAGCCCTGGGGCCAACGTCCTGACTTTC.

The chain recombines TRBV5-1 with TRBJ1-3, with D hard to call. Germline V gives CDR1 SGHRS, CDR2 YFSETQ. This CDR3 contains 13 residues. V lost 6 bases and J lost 0, with 7 bases in between. CDR3 amino acids: CASTRDSGNTIYF. CDR3 coding DNA: TGCGCCAGCACGAGGGACTCTGGAAACACCATATATTTT.

The genes are TRBV27 and TRBJ2-3; 12 bases map to TRBD2. Germline values: CDR1 MNHEY, CDR2 SMNVEV (reference sequence). CDR3 length equals 16 residues. The ends lost 5 bases at V and 7 bases at J; junction bases unmatched: 10. CDR3 region: CASSRPGLAGRNTQYF. CDR3 nucleotides: TGTGCCAGCAGTCGTCCGGGACTAGCGGGTCGAAATACGCAGTATTTT.

The sample holds one count of this clone. The chain has TRBV27 and TRBJ1-6; D uncertain. The V end lost 6 bases, the J end lost 5 bases, and 14 bases lay between the germline ends. The CDR3 loop spans 15 amino acids. Germline values: CDR1 MNHEY, CDR2 SMNVEV (reference sequence). CDR3 sequence (DNA): TGTGCCAGCAGACTAGACTATCGAGATAATTCACCCCTCCACTTT. Protein: CASRLDYRDNSPLHF.

The V gene is TRBV18, the J gene TRBJ2-1, with TRBD2 identical over 11 bases. Germline lookup yields CDR1 KGHSH and CDR2 LQKENI. V was clipped by 3 bases and J by 7 bases; unmatched bases: 2. The CDR3 has 14 amino acids. The CDR3 nucleotides read TGTGCCAGCTCACCTCTAGCGGGAGGTAATGAGCAGTTCTTC. Residues: CASSPLAGGNEQFF.

This clone has more than one count but fewer than ten. The chain joins TRBV12-5 to TRBJ1-2; a possible D gene is TRBD1 (6 bases). The length of the CDR3 is 14 residues. Trimming pared 7 bases from V and 8 bases from J, leaving 20 bases between. Germline V gene lookup returns CDR1 LGHNT and CDR2 FRNRAP. The CDR3 reads CASDSPSGVGGYTF. As DNA, the CDR3 is TGTGCTAGTGATTCCCCATCAGGGGTCGGAGGCTACACCTTC.

The chain recombines TRBV30 with TRBJ2-7, with TRBD2 as a possible D gene (6 bases). Germline CDR1 GTSNPN, CDR2 SVGIG (reference sequence). The V and J ends lost 0 bases and 1 base respectively, with 13 bases between them. The CDR3 loop spans 15 amino acids. The CDR3 is CAWSVGGAGSYEQYF. The CDR3, as DNA: TGTGCCTGGAGTGTTGGAGGGGCAGGGTCCTACGAGCAGTACTTC.

The chain employs TRBV4-1 and TRBJ2-1; D call uncertain. Germline V lookup: CDR1 MGHRA, CDR2 YSYEKL. The CDR3 runs 16 residues. The V end lost 0 bases, the J end lost 2 bases, and 11 bases lay between the germline ends. CDR3 loop: CASSQDPDQTYNEQFF. CDR3 DNA sequence: TGCGCCAGCAGCCAAGATCCAGACCAGACCTACAATGAGCAGTTCTTC.

This chain joins TRBV13 and TRBJ2-5, with D perhaps being TRBD1 or TRBD2 (5 bases each). With 4 bases removed from V and 1 base from J, the gap between germline ends came to 10 bases. The CDR3 is made up of 14 amino acids. Germline CDR1 is PRHDT and CDR2 is FYEKMQ (reference sequence). CDR3 nucleotides: TGTGCCAGCAGCTGGGTGAGGGGCCAAGAGACCCAGTACTTC. It is translated as CASSWVRGQETQYF. The full variable domain, rest sourced from reference TRBV13 and TRBJ2-5, is AAGVIQSPRHLIKEKRETATLKCYPIPRHDTVYWYQQGPGQDPQFLISFYEKMQSDKGSIPDRFSAQQFSDYHSELNMSSLELGDSALYFCASSWVRGQETQYFGPGTRLLVL.

This clone occurred once. V and J are TRBV5-1 and TRBJ2-5, with TRBD2 as a possible D gene (5 bases). This CDR3 has 13 amino acids. Looked up from germline, CDR1 is SGHRS and CDR2 is YFSETQ. The V end lost 2 bases, the J end lost 5 bases, and 10 bases lay between the germline ends. In DNA form, the CDR3 reads TGCGCCAGCAGCTTCTCGGGAACGGAGACCCAGTACTTC. Translating it yields CASSFSGTETQYF.

J is TRBJ2-7 and V is TRBV15; 7 bases align to TRBD2. CDR1 is LNHNV and CDR2 is YYDKDF in the germline V gene (reference sequence). The trim removed 4 bases at V and 3 bases at J, leaving 6 bases unmatched. This CDR3 is 14 amino acids long. The CDR3 nucleotides are TGTGCCACCAGCATACTAGCGAGAGACTACGAGCAGTACTTC. It encodes CATSILARDYEQYF.

V usage is TRBV7-9 and J usage is TRBJ1-2; TRBD1 matches 9 bases. CDR1 is SEHNR and CDR2 is FQNEAQ in the germline V gene (reference sequence). The CDR3 is made up of 15 amino acids. The J segment lost 6 bases and the V segment lost 2 bases, leaving 7 bases of the junction unmatched. CDR3 in amino acids: CASSLMLQGANGYTF. In DNA form, the CDR3 reads TGTGCCAGCAGCTTAATGTTACAGGGGGCGAATGGCTACACCTTC.

The gene calls are TRBV30 and TRBJ1-4; tentatively, D is TRBD1 (5 bases). Germline CDR1 and CDR2: GTSNPN and SVGIG (reference sequence). V was pared by 7 bases and J by 10 bases, with 22 bases between. The CDR3 is 14 residues long. The CDR3 region has the DNA TGTGCCTCAATCTTTTCAGGGATAACCGGAAAACTGTTTTTT. Translated: CASIFSGITGKLFF. Together with reference TRBV30 and TRBJ1-4, the CDR3 gives the full variable domain: SQTIHQWPATLVQPVGSPLSLECTVEGTSNPNLYWYRQAAGRGLQLLFYSVGIGQISSEVPQNLSASRPQDRQFILSSKKLLLSDSGFYLCASIFSGITGKLFFGSGTQLSVL.

The gene calls are TRBV28 and TRBJ2-5; TRBD2 matches 11 bases. Germline assignment: CDR1 MDHEN and CDR2 SYDVKM. There are 15 residues in the CDR3. The V and J ends lost 3 bases and 2 bases, in that order; junction bases with no gene match: 2. CDR3 residues: CASSFLAGGQETQYF. The CDR3 coding sequence is TGTGCCAGCAGTTTCCTAGCGGGAGGTCAAGAGACCCAGTACTTC.

The rearrangement links TRBV27 to TRBJ2-5, with TRBD2 matching 7 bases. The CDR3 loop spans 14 amino acids. Germline V gives CDR1 MNHEY, CDR2 SMNVEV (reference sequence). J was trimmed by 5 bases and V by 2 bases; bases with no gene match: 5. CDR3 sequence (DNA): TGTGCCAGCAGTTTAGCGGGAGTAAGGGAGACCCAGTACTTC. Protein product: CASSLAGVRETQYF.